The T cell receptor (beta chain) described here comes from a study of cytomegalovirus exposure and HLA in healthy donors. The CDR3 spans 14 residues. Germline CDR1 reads SGHDT; CDR2 reads YYEEEE. The trim removed 4 bases at V and 5 bases at J, leaving 8 bases unmatched. The study, taken as a whole, reports: TCR beta V- and J-gene trimming, according to a later analysis, was linked to a missense DCLRE1C variant. TRBV6-2, TRBV6-3 and other indistinguishable V segments were excluded.

Primers for the PCR totalled 60 Vbeta and 13 Jbeta. The assay was immunoSEQ multiplex PCR, and TCRdb's table has in-frame clones only and misses some. In the table there are some 150,000 clones, roughly 80% of which are singletons. About this clone itself: Its target is unknown.

This sequence originates from a female donor in good health and CMV-seronegative. Sequencing was done on a sample of PBMCs. The chain has TRBV5-6 and TRBJ2-5, with 7 bases matching TRBD2. For the CDR3, the DNA is TGTGCCAGCAGCCCCATGGGAGGGTCCGAGACCCAGTACTTC. It is translated as CASSPMGGSETQYF.